Listed here is a single T cell receptor beta chain. Which antigen it targets is not known. No clone much larger than this one lies a single base away; base qualities are absent. The immunoSEQ Assay, a bias-controlled multiplex PCR, was used to amplify TCRbeta CDR3 regions from genomic DNA. For the original study's pipeline: The number of nucleated cells in each sample was estimated by amplification of reference gene primers within the assay. To quantify the absolute abundance of each unique TCRbeta CDR3 rearrangement, sequence reads were collapsed and filtered. For each sample, productive Simpson clonality was calculated as the square root of Simpson's diversity index over productive rearrangements. TCRdb holds this immuneACCESS table with in-frame rearrangements only. Some clones are missing; in checked studies, unresolved V genes explain under half, and the rest has no known cause. V and J calls and clone size come straight from that table; D and trimming were deduced from the DNA. Recorded for this sample are about 57,000 clones; around three quarters of them occurred a single time. In total, the top ten clones hold approximately 30% of the sample.

The entry originates in a study of blood T cell repertoires in COVID-19 (dated by TCRdb to about 2020). Some background on the complete study: Samples covering the acute and convalescent phases of COVID-19 were provided by collaborators in the United States, Italy and Spain. The prospective study material was composed of cDNA or gDNA derived from T cells, B-cell-depleted T cells, or PBMCs. Subjects who had been exposed to COVID-19, were actively infected with it, or had recovered from it provided the deeply sampled blood TCRbeta repertoires that made up the dataset. The repertoires were made available in a free public database intended to serve as a resource for research on the immune response to SARS-CoV-2. The samples were drawn from two sources: the first 160 participants of the ongoing ImmuneRACE study, and 1,000 to 1,500 subjects contributed by 6 global collaborators. A de-identified subject ID, COVID-19 status, age in years and sex were almost always included in the sample metadata. HLA class I and class II types, where available, came from metadata supplied by the sample provider rather than from assay-based typing. Here is what the overall study found, with its caveats: Clinical and demographic metadata were provided uncurated, with the amount varying by source and participant.

Collaborating institutions collected whole blood in K2EDTA tubes following their own protocols. For TCRbeta analysis, collaborators shipped samples in one of three forms: frozen whole blood, isolated PBMCs, or DNA extracted from either of those sample types. Including cysteine and phenylalanine, the CDR3 has 12 amino acids. Just the 36-base CDR3 DNA is kept, in frame starting at base 1. The V and J ends are trimmed by 4 bases and 3 bases, leaving 7 bases between them. The germline V gene (reference sequence) yields WNHNN for CDR1 and SYGVQD for CDR2. This chain is built from TRBV10-1 and TRBJ2-7, and TRBD2 may be the D gene, going by 6 matching bases. The sequence came from a human donor in a cohort sampled during active COVID-19. Material: peripheral blood. The CDR3 protein: CASSGTIYEQYF. The DNA sequence reads TGCGCCAGCAGTGGGACTATCTACGAGCAGTACTTC.